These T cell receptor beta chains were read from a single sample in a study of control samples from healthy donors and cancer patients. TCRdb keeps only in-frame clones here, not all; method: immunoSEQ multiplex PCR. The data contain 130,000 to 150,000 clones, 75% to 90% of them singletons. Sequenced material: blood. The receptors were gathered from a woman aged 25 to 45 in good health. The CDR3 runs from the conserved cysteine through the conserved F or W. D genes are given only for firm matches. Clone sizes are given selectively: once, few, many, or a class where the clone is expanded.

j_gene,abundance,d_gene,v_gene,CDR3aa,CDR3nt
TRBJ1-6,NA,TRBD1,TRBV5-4,CASSLVTGFDSPLHF,TGTGCCAGCAGCTTGGTGACAGGGTTTGATTCACCCCTCCACTTT
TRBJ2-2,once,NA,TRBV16,CASSPAGSRTGELFF,TGTGCCAGCAGCCCCGCGGGGTCAAGGACCGGGGAGCTGTTTTTT
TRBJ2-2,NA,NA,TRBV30,CASTLGGPGELFF,TGTGCCTCGACGTTGGGGGGGCCCGGGGAGCTGTTTTTT
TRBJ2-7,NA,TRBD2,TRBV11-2,CASSLDRVAGGYEQYF,TGTGCCAGCAGCTTAGATCGCGTAGCGGGAGGCTACGAGCAGTACTTC
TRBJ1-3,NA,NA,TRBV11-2,CASSARQATSGNTIYF,TGTGCCAGCAGCGCCCGACAGGCCACCTCTGGAAACACCATATATTTT
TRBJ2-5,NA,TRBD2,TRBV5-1,CASSLGGLAGKETQYF,TGCGCCAGCAGCTTGGGAGGACTAGCGGGAAAAGAGACCCAGTACTTC
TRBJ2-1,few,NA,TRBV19,CASSKNRDNEQFF,TGTGCCAGTAGTAAAAACAGGGATAATGAGCAGTTCTTC
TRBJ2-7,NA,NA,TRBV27,CASSLSAANYEQYF,TGTGCCAGCAGTCTATCAGCGGCCAACTACGAGCAGTACTTC
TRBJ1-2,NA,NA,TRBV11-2,CASSLEGWGENGYTF,TGTGCCAGCAGCTTAGAGGGCTGGGGTGAAAATGGCTACACCTTC
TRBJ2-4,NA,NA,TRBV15,CATSRDRVNIQYF,TGTGCCACCAGCAGAGATAGGGTGAACATTCAGTACTTC
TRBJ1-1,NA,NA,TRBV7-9,CASGHRNTEAFF,TGTGCCAGCGGACATAGGAACACTGAAGCTTTCTTT
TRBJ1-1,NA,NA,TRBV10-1,CASRNTGNTEAFF,TGCGCCAGCAGAAATACAGGGAACACTGAAGCTTTCTTT
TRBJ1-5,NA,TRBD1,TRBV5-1,CASSLGQGDQPQHF,TGCGCCAGCAGTCTTGGACAGGGGGATCAGCCCCAGCATTTT
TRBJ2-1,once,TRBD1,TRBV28,CASSDPAGTGYNEQFF,TGTGCCAGCAGCGACCCCGCCGGGACAGGATACAATGAGCAGTTCTTC
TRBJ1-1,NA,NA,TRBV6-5,CASSSQGSGTEAFF,TGTGCCAGCAGTTCCCAGGGATCGGGCACTGAAGCTTTCTTT
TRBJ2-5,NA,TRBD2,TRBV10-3,CASNLAGGQETQYF,TGTGCCAGTAACCTAGCGGGGGGCCAAGAGACCCAGTACTTC
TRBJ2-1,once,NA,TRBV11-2,CASSSLGEQFF,TGTGCCAGCAGCTCTTTGGGGGAGCAGTTCTTC
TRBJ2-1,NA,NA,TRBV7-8,CASSFSEGAEQFF,TGTGCCAGCAGCTTCAGCGAAGGGGCTGAGCAGTTCTTC